A selection of T cell receptor beta chains follows, all from one sample in a study of cytomegalovirus exposure and HLA in healthy donors. Repertoires were generated with immunoSEQ multiplex PCR, while TCRdb's copy carries only in-frame clones and drops some. The data show 150,000 to 200,000 clones, with just over 75% seen just once and about 1.9% held by the top ten. The sequenced sample consisted of PBMCs. Receptors were obtained from a woman in her 30s in good health and CMV-seropositive. CDR3s include the opening cysteine and the closing phenylalanine or tryptophan. A D gene is named only where the DNA matches it firmly. Clone size, where shown, is once, few, many, or a class for clones that have expanded.

-	TRBV4-1	TRBJ2-7	-	15	TGCGCCAGCAGCCCCGTAGCGGAGGGCCTTTACGAGCAGTACTTC	CASSPVAEGLYEQYF
-	TRBV5-6	TRBJ1-2	TRBD1	13	TGTGCCAGCAGCCGGGACAGGGGATATGGCTACACCTTC	CASSRDRGYGYTF
-	TRBV6-1	TRBJ1-1	-	13	TGTGCCAGCAACCGGGATCAGAACACTGAAGCTTTCTTT	CASNRDQNTEAFF
-	TRBV7-2	TRBJ1-1	-	13	TGTGCCAGCAGCTTGAATGTAGACACTGAAGCTTTCTTT	CASSLNVDTEAFF
-	TRBV6-4	TRBJ1-4	TRBD1	15	TGTGCCAGCAGTGCGACAGGGGGCACTAATGAAAAACTGTTTTTT	CASSATGGTNEKLFF
few	TRBV5-6	TRBJ2-1	-	16	TGTGCCAGCATCCCCGGGGGGCTACAGACAGACAATGAGCAGTTCTTC	CASIPGGLQTDNEQFF
-	TRBV28	TRBJ1-4	TRBD1	15	TGTGCCAGCAGTAGACAGGGACCAACTAATGAAAAACTGTTTTTT	CASSRQGPTNEKLFF
-	TRBV2	TRBJ2-1	TRBD2	13	TGTGCCAGCAAGCGGGGGGGCTACAATGAGCAGTTCTTC	CASKRGGYNEQFF
-	TRBV7-7	TRBJ2-5	-	13	TGTGCCAGCAGCCCGGACAGTCAAGAGACCCAGTACTTC	CASSPDSQETQYF
-	TRBV28	TRBJ2-1	TRBD2	15	TGTGCCAGCAGCCTGGCGGGACTAACTCACAATGAGCAGTTCTTC	CASSLAGLTHNEQFF
-	TRBV11-2	TRBJ2-7	TRBD2	15	TGTGCCAGCAGCCCCGGGACTAGCGGAGATTACGAGCAGTACTTC	CASSPGTSGDYEQYF
few	TRBV5-1	TRBJ1-2	-	14	TGCGCCAGCAGCTCCCCAGGGGCTTTGTATGGCTACACCTTC	CASSSPGALYGYTF
-	TRBV19	TRBJ1-1	-	15	TGTGCCAGTAGCCCTGCAGGGTGGTTGAACACTGAAGCTTTCTTT	CASSPAGWLNTEAFF
-	TRBV11-2	TRBJ2-4	-	16	TGTGCCAGCAGCTTAGAGCAGGGCAAGGGCAAAAACATTCAGTACTTC	CASSLEQGKGKNIQYF
-	TRBV9	TRBJ1-1	-	14	TGTGCCAGCAGCGTAGGACAGACGAACACTGAAGCTTTCTTT	CASSVGQTNTEAFF
-	TRBV28	TRBJ2-3	TRBD2	14	TGTGCCAGCAGTCGTAGCGGGCGGACAGATACGCAGTATTTT	CASSRSGRTDTQYF
-	TRBV9	TRBJ1-2	TRBD1	17	TGTGCCAGCAGCGTACTGTCACAGGGGGCGTCAAACTATGGCTACACCTTC	CASSVLSQGASNYGYTF
-	TRBV7-2	TRBJ2-5	TRBD2	15	TGTGCCAGCAGCTTAGGGACTAGCGGCTCAGAGACCCAGTACTTC	CASSLGTSGSETQYF